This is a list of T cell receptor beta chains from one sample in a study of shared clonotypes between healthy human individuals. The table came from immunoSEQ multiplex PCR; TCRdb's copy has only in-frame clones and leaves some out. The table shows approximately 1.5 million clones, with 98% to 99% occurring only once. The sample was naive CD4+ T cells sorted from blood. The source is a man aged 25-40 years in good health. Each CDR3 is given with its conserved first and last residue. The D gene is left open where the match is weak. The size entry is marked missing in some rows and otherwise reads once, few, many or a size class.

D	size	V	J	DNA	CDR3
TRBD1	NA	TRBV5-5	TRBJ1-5	TGTGCCAGCAGCTTAACCGGGACAGGGCCTAATCAGCCCCAGCATTTT	CASSLTGTGPNQPQHF
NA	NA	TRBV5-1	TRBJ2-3	TGCGCCAGCAGCTTAGGAGGGGCAGATACGCAGTATTTT	CASSLGGADTQYF
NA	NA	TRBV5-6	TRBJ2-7	TGTGCCAGCAGCCTTGAAAGCTCCTACGAGCAGTACTTC	CASSLESSYEQYF
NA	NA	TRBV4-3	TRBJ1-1	TGCGCCAGCAGCCAATTCTTGGTTGGTGAAGCTTTCTTT	CASSQFLVGEAFF
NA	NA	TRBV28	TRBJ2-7	TGTGCCAGCAGTTTTTCGCAGAGCTCCTACGAGCAGTACTTC	CASSFSQSSYEQYF
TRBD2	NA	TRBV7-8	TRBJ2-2	TGTGCCAGCAGCTTTAGCGGGAGTCGCATTGCCGGGGAGCTGTTTTTT	CASSFSGSRIAGELFF
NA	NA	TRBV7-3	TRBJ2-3	TGTGCCAGCAGCTTAAGGGGGGCAGGGCTTGATACGCAGTATTTT	CASSLRGAGLDTQYF
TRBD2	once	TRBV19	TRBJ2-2	TGTGCCAGTAGTATGGTTCGACTAGCGGTGCCCACCGGGGAGCTGTTTTTT	CASSMVRLAVPTGELFF
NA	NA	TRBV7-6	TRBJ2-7	TGTGCCAGCAGCATCGGGACTGGCGAGCAGTACTTC	CASSIGTGEQYF
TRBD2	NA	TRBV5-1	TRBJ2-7	TGCGCCAGCAGCTTGGTTGCGGGAGGGGGCGGCTACGAGCAGTACTTC	CASSLVAGGGGYEQYF
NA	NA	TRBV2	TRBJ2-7	TGTGCCAGCTCGGGTTATACGGTTTCCTACGAGCAGTACTTC	CASSGYTVSYEQYF
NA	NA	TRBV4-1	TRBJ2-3	TGCGCCAGCAGCCAAGATTGGCTAGTAGGCACAGATACGCAGTATTTT	CASSQDWLVGTDTQYF
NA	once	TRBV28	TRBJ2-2	TGTGCCAGCAGAAACAGCGGGACAGGTATCACCGGGGAGCTGTTTTTT	CASRNSGTGITGELFF
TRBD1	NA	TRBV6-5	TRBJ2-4	TGTGCCAGCAGTTACATACAGGGGGCACCCAAAAACATTCAGTACTTC	CASSYIQGAPKNIQYF
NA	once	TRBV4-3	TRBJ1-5	TGCGCCAGCAGCCAAGAAAGCGGGGTCGGTCAGCCCCAGCATTTT	CASSQESGVGQPQHF
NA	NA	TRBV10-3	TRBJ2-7	TGTGCCATCAGTGCGATACTAAGTAAACGGGCGCCCTACGAGCAGTACTTC	CAISAILSKRAPYEQYF